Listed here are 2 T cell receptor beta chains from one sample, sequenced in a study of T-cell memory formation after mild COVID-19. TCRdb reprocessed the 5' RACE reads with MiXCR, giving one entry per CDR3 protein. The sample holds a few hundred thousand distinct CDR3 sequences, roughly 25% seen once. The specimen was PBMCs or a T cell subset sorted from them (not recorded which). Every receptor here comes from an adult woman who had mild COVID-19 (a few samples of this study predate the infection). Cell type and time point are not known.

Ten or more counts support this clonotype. CDR3 DNA sequence: TGTGCCAGCAGTGGAGTCGGTTATGAAGCTTTCTTT. Translation: CASSGVGYEAFF. This chain connects TRBV2 to TRBJ1-1, with D hard to call. CDR1 is SNHLY, CDR2 FYNNEI, per germline. The CDR3 is made up of 12 amino acids. V lost 4 bases to trimming and J lost 7 bases, with 10 bases between them.

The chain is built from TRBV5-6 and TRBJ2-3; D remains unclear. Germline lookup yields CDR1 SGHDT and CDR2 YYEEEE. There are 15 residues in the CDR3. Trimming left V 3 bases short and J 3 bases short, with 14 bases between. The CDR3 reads CASSSSWARTDTQYF. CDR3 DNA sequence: TGTGCCAGCAGCTCTAGTTGGGCGAGGACAGATACGCAGTATTTT.